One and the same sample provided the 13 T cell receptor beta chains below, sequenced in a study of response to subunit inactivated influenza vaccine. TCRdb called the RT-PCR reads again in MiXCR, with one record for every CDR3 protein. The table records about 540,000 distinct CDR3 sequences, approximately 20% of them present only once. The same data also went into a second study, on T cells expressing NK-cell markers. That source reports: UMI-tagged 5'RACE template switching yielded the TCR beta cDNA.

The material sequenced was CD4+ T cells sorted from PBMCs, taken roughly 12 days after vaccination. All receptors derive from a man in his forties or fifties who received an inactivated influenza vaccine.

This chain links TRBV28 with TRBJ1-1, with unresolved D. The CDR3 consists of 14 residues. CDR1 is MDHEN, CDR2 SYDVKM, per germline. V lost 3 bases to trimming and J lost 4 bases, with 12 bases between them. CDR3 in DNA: TGTGCCAGCAGTTTCCGTCTGGGATTCACTGAAGCTTTCTTT. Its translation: CASSFRLGFTEAFF.

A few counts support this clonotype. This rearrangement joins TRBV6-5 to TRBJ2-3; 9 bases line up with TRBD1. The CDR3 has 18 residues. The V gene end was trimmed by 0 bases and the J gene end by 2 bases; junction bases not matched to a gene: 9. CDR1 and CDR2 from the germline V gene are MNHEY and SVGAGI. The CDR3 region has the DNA TGTGCCAGCAGTTACTCAAGTTCGGGGACAGGGCACACAGATACGCAGTATTTT. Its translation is CASSYSSSGTGHTDTQYF.

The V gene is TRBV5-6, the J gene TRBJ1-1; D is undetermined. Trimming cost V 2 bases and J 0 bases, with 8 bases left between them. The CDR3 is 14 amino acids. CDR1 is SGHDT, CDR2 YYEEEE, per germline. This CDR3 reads CASSFRQMNTEAFF. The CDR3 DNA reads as TGTGCCAGCAGCTTTCGGCAGATGAACACTGAAGCTTTCTTT.

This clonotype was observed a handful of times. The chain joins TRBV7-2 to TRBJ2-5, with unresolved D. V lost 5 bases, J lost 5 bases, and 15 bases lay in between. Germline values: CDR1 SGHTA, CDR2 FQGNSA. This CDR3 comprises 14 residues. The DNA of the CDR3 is TGTGCCAGCAGCCTATTAAAAATGTCGGAGACCCAGTACTTC. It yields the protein CASSLLKMSETQYF. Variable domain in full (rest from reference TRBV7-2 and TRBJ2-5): GAGVSQSPSNKVTEKGKDVELRCDPISGHTALYWYRQSLGQGLEFLIYFQGNSAPDKSGLPSDRFSAERTGGSVSTLTIQRTQQEDSAVYLCASSLLKMSETQYFGPGTRLLVL.

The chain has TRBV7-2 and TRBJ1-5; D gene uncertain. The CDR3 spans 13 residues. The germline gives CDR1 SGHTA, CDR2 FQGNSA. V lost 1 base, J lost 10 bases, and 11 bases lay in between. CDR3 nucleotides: TGTGCCAGCAGCTTAGGGACCGTCGGCCCCCAGCATTTT. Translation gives CASSLGTVGPQHF.

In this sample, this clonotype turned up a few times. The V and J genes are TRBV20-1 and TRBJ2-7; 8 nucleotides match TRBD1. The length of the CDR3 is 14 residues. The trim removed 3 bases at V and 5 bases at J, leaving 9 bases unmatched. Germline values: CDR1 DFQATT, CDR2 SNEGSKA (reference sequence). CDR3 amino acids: CSARRPGGSDEQYF. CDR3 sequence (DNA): TGCAGTGCTAGGAGACCAGGGGGCTCGGACGAGCAGTACTTC.

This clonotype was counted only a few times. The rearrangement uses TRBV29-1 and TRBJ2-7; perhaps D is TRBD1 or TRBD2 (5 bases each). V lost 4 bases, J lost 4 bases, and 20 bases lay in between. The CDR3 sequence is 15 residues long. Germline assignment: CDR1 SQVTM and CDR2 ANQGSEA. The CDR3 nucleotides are TGCAGCGTTGCCAAAAGGTGGGGGTCGGAATACGAGCAGTACTTC. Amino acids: CSVAKRWGSEYEQYF.

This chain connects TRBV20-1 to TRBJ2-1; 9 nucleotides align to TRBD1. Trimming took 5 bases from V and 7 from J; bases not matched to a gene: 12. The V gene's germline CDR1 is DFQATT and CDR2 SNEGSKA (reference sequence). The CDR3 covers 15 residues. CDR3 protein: CSAATGTGSPNEQFF. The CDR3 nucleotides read TGCAGTGCTGCGACCGGGACAGGGTCCCCTAATGAGCAGTTCTTC.

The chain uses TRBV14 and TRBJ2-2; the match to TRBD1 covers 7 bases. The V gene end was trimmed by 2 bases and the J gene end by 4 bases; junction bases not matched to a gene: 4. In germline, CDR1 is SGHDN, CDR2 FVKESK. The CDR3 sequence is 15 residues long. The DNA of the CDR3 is TGTGCCAGCAGCCAATTGGCAGGGGGCACCGGGGAGCTGTTTTTT. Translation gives CASSQLAGGTGELFF.

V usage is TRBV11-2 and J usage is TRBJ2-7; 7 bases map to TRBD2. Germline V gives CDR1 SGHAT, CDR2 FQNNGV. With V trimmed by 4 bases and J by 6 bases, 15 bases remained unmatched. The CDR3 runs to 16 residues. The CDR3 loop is CASSSVRRGSSSEQYF. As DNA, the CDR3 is TGTGCCAGCAGCTCCGTCCGGCGGGGGTCCTCGAGCGAGCAGTACTTC.

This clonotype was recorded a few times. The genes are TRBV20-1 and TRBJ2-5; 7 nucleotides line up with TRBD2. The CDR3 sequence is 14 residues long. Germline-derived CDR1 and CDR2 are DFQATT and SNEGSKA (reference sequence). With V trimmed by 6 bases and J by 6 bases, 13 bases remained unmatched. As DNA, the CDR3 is TGCAGTGCCGCGGGGAGGGGCGCGGGGAAGACCCAGTACTTC. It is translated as CSAAGRGAGKTQYF.

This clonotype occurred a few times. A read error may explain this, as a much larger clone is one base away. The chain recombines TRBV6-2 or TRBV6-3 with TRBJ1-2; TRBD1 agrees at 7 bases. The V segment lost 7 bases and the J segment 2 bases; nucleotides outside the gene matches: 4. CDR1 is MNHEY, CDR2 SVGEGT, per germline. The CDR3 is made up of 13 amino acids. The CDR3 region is CASTPGQNYGYTF. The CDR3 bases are TGTGCCAGCACCCCGGGACAGAACTATGGCTACACCTTC.

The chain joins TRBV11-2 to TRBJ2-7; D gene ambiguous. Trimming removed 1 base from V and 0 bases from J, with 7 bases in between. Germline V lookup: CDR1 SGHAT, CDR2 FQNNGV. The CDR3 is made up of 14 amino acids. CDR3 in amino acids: CASSLGVTSYEQYF. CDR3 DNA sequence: TGTGCCAGCAGCTTAGGGGTGACCTCCTACGAGCAGTACTTC.